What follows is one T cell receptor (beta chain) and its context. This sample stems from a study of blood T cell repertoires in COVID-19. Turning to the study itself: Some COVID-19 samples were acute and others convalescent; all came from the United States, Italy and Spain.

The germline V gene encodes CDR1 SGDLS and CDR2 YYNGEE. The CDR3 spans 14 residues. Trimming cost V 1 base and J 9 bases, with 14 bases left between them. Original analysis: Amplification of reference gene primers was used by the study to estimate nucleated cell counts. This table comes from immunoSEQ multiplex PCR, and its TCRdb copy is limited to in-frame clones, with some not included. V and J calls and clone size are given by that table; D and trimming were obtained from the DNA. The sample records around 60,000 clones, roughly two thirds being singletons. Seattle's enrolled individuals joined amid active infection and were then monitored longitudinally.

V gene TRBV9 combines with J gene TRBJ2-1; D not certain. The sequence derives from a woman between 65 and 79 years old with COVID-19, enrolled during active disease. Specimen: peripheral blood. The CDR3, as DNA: TGTGCCAGCAGCGTACCCCCTGAGCTCGGTGAGCAGTTCTTC. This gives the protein CASSVPPELGEQFF.